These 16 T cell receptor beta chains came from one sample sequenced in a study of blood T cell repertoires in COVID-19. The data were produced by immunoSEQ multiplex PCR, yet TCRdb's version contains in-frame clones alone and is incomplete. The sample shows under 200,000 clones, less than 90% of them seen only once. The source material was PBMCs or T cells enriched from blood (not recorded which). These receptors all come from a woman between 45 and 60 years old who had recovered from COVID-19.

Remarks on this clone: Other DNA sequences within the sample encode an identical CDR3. The CDR3 DNA reads TGTGCCAGCAGCTTAGGCGGGGGAACCGGGGAGCTGTTTTTT. Its protein product is CASSLGGGTGELFF. V is TRBV11-3 and J is TRBJ2-2; 7 positions match TRBD2. Germline loops: CDR1 SGHNT, CDR2 YENEEA. The CDR3 has 14 residues. The ends lost 1 base at V and 5 bases at J; junction bases unmatched: 1.

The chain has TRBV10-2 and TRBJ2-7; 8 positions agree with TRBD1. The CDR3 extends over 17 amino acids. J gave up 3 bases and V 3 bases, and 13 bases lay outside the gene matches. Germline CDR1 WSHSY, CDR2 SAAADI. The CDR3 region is CASSDLAWTGRNYEQYF. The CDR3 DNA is TGCGCCAGCAGTGACCTTGCCTGGACAGGGAGAAACTACGAGCAGTACTTC.

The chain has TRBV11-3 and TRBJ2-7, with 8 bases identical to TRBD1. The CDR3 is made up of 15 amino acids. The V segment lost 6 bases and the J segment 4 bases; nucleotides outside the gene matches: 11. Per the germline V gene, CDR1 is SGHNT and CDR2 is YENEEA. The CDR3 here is CASSPGQGVIYEQYF. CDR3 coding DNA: TGTGCCAGCAGTCCCGGACAGGGAGTAATATACGAGCAGTACTTC.

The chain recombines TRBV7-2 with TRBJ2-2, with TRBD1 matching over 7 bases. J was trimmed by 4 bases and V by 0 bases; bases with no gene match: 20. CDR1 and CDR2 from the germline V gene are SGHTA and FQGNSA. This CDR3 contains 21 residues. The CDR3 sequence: CASSLATGWGTVSAPTGELFF. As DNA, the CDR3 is TGTGCCAGCAGCTTAGCGACCGGATGGGGGACAGTATCCGCCCCCACCGGGGAGCTGTTTTTT.

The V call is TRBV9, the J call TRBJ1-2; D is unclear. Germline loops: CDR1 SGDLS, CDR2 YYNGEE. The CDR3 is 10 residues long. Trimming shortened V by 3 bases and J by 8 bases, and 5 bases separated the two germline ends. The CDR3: CASSGRGYTF. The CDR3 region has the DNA TGTGCCAGCAGCGGCCGGGGCTACACCTTC. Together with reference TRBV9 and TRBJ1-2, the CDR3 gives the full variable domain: DSGVTQTPKHLITATGQRVTLRCSPRSGDLSVYWYQQSLDQGLQFLIQYYNGEERAKGNILERFSAQQFPDLHSELNLSSLELGDSALYFCASSGRGYTFGSGTRLTVV.

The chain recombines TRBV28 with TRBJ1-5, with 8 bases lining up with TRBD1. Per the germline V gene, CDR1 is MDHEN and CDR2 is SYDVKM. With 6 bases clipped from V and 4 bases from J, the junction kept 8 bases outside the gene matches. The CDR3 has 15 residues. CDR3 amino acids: CASRPGDRSNQPQHF. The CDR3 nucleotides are TGTGCCAGCAGACCCGGGGACAGGTCTAATCAGCCCCAGCATTTT.

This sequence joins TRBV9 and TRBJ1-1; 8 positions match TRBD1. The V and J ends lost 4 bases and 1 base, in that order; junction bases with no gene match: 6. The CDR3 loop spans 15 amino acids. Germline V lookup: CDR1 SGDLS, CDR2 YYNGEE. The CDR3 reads CASSPRDRPNTEAFF. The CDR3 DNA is TGTGCCAGCAGCCCCCGGGACAGGCCGAACACTGAAGCTTTCTTT.

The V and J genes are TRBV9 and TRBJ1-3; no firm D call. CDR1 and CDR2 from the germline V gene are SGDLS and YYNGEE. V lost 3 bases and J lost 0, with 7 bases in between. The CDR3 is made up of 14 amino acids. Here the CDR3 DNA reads TGTGCCAGCAGCGCGGAGGTCTCTGGAAACACCATATATTTT. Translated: CASSAEVSGNTIYF.

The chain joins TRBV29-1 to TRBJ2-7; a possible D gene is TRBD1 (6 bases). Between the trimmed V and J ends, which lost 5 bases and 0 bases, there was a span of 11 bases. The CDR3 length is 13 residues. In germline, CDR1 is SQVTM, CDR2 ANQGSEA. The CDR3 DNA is TGCAGCGTTCCAGGGGCCAGCTCCTACGAGCAGTACTTC. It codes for CSVPGASSYEQYF.

The CDR3 bases are TGTGCCAGCAGATGGGACAGCCTCTACGAGCAGTACTTC. Translated: CASRWDSLYEQYF. The chain carries TRBV27 and TRBJ2-7; 7 bases fit TRBD1. Germline lookup yields CDR1 MNHEY and CDR2 SMNVEV (reference sequence). Trimming cost V 6 bases and J 3 bases; bases outside gene matches: 5. CDR3 length: 13 amino acids.

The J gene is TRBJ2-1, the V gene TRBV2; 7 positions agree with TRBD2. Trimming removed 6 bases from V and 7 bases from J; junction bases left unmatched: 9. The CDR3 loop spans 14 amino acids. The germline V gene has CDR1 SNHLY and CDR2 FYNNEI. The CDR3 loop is CASRREGLTNEQFF. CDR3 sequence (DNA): TGTGCCAGCAGGAGGGAGGGCCTGACGAATGAGCAGTTCTTC.

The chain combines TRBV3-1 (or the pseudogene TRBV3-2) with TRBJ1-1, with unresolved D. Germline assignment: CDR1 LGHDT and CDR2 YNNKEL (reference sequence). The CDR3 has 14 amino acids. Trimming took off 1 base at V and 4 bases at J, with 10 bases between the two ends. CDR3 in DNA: TGTGCCAGCAGCCAAGGAGGGAGTGGCACTGAAGCTTTCTTT. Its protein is CASSQGGSGTEAFF.

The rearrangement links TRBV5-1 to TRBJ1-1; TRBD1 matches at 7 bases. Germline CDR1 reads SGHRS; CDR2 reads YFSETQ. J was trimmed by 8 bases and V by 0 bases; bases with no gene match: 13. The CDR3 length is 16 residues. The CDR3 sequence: CASSLAIGTDLREAFF. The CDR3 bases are TGCGCCAGCAGCTTGGCCATAGGGACAGACCTTAGGGAAGCTTTCTTT.

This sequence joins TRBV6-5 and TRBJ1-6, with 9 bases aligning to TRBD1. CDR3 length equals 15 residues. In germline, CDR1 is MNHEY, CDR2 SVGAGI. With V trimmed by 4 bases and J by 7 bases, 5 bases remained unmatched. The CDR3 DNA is TGTGCCAGCAGTTTCGGACAGGGGCGCAATTCACCCCTCCACTTT. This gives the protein CASSFGQGRNSPLHF.

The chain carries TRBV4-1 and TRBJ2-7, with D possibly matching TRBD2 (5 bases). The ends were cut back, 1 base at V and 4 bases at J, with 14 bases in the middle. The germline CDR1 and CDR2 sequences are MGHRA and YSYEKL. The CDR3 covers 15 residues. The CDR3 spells CASSQGFGNPYEQYF. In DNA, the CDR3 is TGCGCCAGCAGCCAAGGTTTCGGGAATCCGTACGAGCAGTACTTC.

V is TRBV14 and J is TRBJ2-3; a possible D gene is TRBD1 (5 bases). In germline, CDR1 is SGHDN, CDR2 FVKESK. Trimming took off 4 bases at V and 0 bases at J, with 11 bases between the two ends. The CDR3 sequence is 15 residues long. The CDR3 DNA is TGTGCCAGCAGCCCCCAGGGTTCTAGCACAGATACGCAGTATTTT. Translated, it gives CASSPQGSSTDTQYF.